This T cell receptor beta chain was captured by sequencing in a study of blood T cell repertoires in COVID-19. Sequencing was performed with immunoSEQ multiplex PCR; in TCRdb, only in-frame clones are kept and a portion is missing. The data contain 170,000 or so clones, less than 90% of them seen just once; the ten biggest clones take up 11% to 15%. The sample holds a few counts of this clone. The clonotype comes from a man younger than 35 with active or convalescent COVID-19. Sequences were obtained from peripheral blood.

The chain's CDR3 is CASSLGTSGRAADTQYF. For the CDR3, the DNA is TGTGCCAGCAGCCTAGGGACTAGCGGGAGGGCTGCAGATACGCAGTATTTT. V is TRBV7-9 and J is TRBJ2-3; 16 bases line up with TRBD2. The J segment lost 4 bases and the V segment lost 5 bases, leaving 6 bases of the junction unmatched. Germline V CDR1 and CDR2: SEHNR, FQNEAQ (reference sequence). The CDR3 is made up of 17 amino acids.